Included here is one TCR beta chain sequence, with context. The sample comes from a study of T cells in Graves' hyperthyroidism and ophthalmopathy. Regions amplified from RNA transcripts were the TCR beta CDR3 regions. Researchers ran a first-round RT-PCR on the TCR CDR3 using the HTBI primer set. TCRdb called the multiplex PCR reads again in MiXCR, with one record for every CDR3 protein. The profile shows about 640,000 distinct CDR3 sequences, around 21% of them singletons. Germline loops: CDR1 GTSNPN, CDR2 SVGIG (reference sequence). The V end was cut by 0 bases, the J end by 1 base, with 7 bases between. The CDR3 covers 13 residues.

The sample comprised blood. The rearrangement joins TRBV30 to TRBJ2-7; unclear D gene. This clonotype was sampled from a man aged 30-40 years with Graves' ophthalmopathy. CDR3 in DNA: TGTGCCTGGAGTGTACCGACATCCTACGAGCAGTACTTC. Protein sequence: CAWSVPTSYEQYF.